The 23 T cell receptor beta chains in this list originate from one sample, sequenced in a study of T-cell memory formation after mild COVID-19. TCRdb processed the 5' RACE reads anew with MiXCR; each CDR3 protein has one entry. Of around 440,000 distinct CDR3 sequences listed, 18% are singletons. The source material was PBMCs or a T cell subset sorted from them (not recorded which). The receptors here all came from an adult woman who had mild COVID-19 (a few samples of this study predate the infection). Cell type and time point are not known.

The V and J genes are TRBV11-2 and TRBJ1-4; D perhaps matches TRBD1 (5 bases). This CDR3 is built from 15 residues. Deletions cut 1 base from V and 5 bases from J, with 11 bases between. Germline CDR1 SGHAT, CDR2 FQNNGV. This CDR3 is CASSLVGGENEKLFF. Here the CDR3 DNA reads TGTGCCAGCAGCTTAGTCGGGGGGGAAAATGAAAAACTGTTTTTT.

The J gene is TRBJ1-2, the V gene TRBV12-3 or TRBV12-4; D might be TRBD1 (5 bases). The CDR3 is 13 amino acids. V was pared by 3 bases and J by 7 bases, with 12 bases between. This CDR3 reads CASSFPGTVGYTF. CDR3 sequence (DNA): TGTGCCAGCAGTTTCCCAGGGACGGTTGGCTACACCTTC.

The table lists this clonotype with a few counts. The chain uses TRBV10-3 and TRBJ2-2; D possibly uses TRBD1 or TRBD2 (5 bases each). The CDR3 runs to 16 residues. CDR1 is ENHRY, CDR2 SYGVKD, per germline. Between the trimmed V and J ends, which lost 9 bases and 2 bases, there was a span of 19 bases. Here the CDR3 reads CAIQGAGTVNTGELFF. CDR3 sequence (DNA): TGTGCCATTCAAGGTGCCGGGACGGTAAACACCGGGGAGCTGTTTTTT.

The chain employs TRBV27 and TRBJ1-1, with a weak D call TRBD1 (6 bases). CDR1 MNHEY and CDR2 SMNVEV come from the germline V gene (reference sequence). CDR3 length: 14 residues. The ends were cut back, 3 bases at V and 0 bases at J, with 8 bases in the middle. CDR3 nucleotide sequence: TGTGCCAGCAGTTTCGACAGGTTGAACACTGAAGCTTTCTTT. Translation: CASSFDRLNTEAFF.

The rearrangement uses TRBV7-3 and TRBJ2-7; 11 nucleotides line up with TRBD2. V trimming: 4 bases; J trimming: 3 bases; junction bases outside the gene matches: 23. There are 21 residues in the CDR3. CDR1 is SGHTA, CDR2 FQGTGA, per germline. CDR3 in DNA: TGTGCCAGCAGCTCCCCCCCTAAGACTAGCGGGAAGCTACGATGGGTCTACGAGCAGTACTTC. Amino acids: CASSSPPKTSGKLRWVYEQYF.

This clonotype turned up a few times. V gene TRBV4-1 combines with J gene TRBJ2-1; no clear D gene. The V gene's germline CDR1 is MGHRA and CDR2 YSYEKL. The CDR3 loop spans 12 amino acids. Trimming removed 2 bases at V and 7 bases at J, with 6 bases between. This chain's CDR3 is CASSQFVNEQFF. For the CDR3, the DNA is TGCGCCAGCAGCCAATTCGTGAATGAGCAGTTCTTC.

The chain couples TRBV4-3 to TRBJ1-1; tentative D call: TRBD1 (6 bases). The CDR3 sequence is 14 residues long. With 1 base removed from V and 4 bases from J, the gap between germline ends came to 10 bases. The germline V gene has CDR1 LGHNA and CDR2 YSLEER. CDR3 nucleotide sequence: TGCGCCAGCAGCCAAGGTAGCAGGGGCACTGAAGCTTTCTTT. Translating it yields CASSQGSRGTEAFF.

The V gene is TRBV15, the J gene TRBJ2-7; TRBD2 matches at 12 bases. J was trimmed by 2 bases and V by 4 bases; bases with no gene match: 3. Germline-derived CDR1 and CDR2 are LNHNV and YYDKDF (reference sequence). This CDR3 has 15 amino acids. As DNA, the CDR3 is TGTGCCACCAGCACTGGACTAGCGGGAACCTACGAGCAGTACTTC. Protein product: CATSTGLAGTYEQYF.

The chain employs TRBV30 and TRBJ1-1; D perhaps matches TRBD1 (6 bases). V lost 5 bases and J lost 1, with 14 bases in between. The V gene's germline CDR1 is GTSNPN and CDR2 SVGIG (reference sequence). CDR3 length: 14 residues. CDR3 in DNA: TGTGCCTGGGCTATGAAGGGGGGGAACACTGAAGCTTTCTTT. This codes for CAWAMKGGNTEAFF.

This clonotype has a count of ten or more. This rearrangement joins TRBV6-5 to TRBJ2-5, with 7 nucleotides matching TRBD1. This CDR3 contains 17 residues. V shed 2 bases and J 5 bases; nucleotides not matched to a gene: 14. The germline CDR1 and CDR2 sequences are MNHEY and SVGAGI. For the CDR3, the DNA is TGTGCCAGCAGTTACCTCACAAACGACAGGGCCGTCGAGACCCAGTACTTC. It codes for CASSYLTNDRAVETQYF.

This clonotype was seen at least ten times. The gene calls are TRBV12-3 or TRBV12-4 and TRBJ1-1; possibly TRBD1 for D (6 bases). CDR3 length: 14 amino acids. Deletions cut 6 bases from V and 1 base from J, with 12 bases between. The CDR3 loop reads CASRQQQGNTEAFF. Written as DNA, the CDR3 is TGTGCCAGCAGGCAACAACAGGGGAACACTGAAGCTTTCTTT.

At least ten counts were recorded for this clonotype. The chain employs TRBV7-2 and TRBJ2-1, with 7 bases aligning to TRBD2. Germline lookup yields CDR1 SGHTA and CDR2 FQGNSA. V was clipped by 5 bases and J by 7 bases; unmatched bases: 8. This CDR3 is built from 14 residues. The CDR3 here is CASSRLALRNEQFF. The CDR3 nucleotides are TGTGCCAGCAGCCGACTAGCTCTTCGGAATGAGCAGTTCTTC.

This clonotype turned up a few times. V is TRBV19 and J is TRBJ2-7; D may correspond to TRBD1 or TRBD2 (5 bases each). Germline V gives CDR1 LNHDA, CDR2 SQIVND (reference sequence). The CDR3 covers 14 residues. Trimming left V 1 base short and J 7 bases short, with 14 bases between. The CDR3 DNA reads as TGTGCCAGTAGTATAGCGCCGGGACCTAGGGAGCAGTACTTC. Protein sequence: CASSIAPGPREQYF. Looking up the rest from reference TRBV19 and TRBJ2-7 gives the full variable domain: DGGITQSPKYLFRKEGQNVTLSCEQNLNHDAMYWYRQDPGQGLRLIYYSQIVNDFQKGDIAEGYSVSREKKESFPLTVTSAQKNPTAFYLCASSIAPGPREQYFGPGTRLTVT.

This clonotype was seen many times. The chain couples TRBV12-3 or TRBV12-4 to TRBJ1-2, with a weak D call TRBD1 (6 bases). CDR3 size: 17 residues. Trimming shortened V by 8 bases and J by 1 base, and 23 bases separated the two germline ends. The CDR3 spells CASVVLWGPSHNYGYTF. The DNA for the CDR3 is TGTGCCAGCGTAGTTCTGTGGGGGCCTTCTCATAACTATGGCTACACCTTC.

The chain links TRBV7-2 to TRBJ2-3; D gene uncertain. Per the germline V gene, CDR1 is SGHTA and CDR2 is FQGNSA. Trimming removed 5 bases at V and 0 bases at J, with 12 bases between. There are 15 residues in the CDR3. The DNA for the CDR3 is TGTGCCAGCAGCCAACAGAGTCTTAGCACAGATACGCAGTATTTT. It yields the protein CASSQQSLSTDTQYF.

The V gene is TRBV12-3 or TRBV12-4, the J gene TRBJ2-7; a weak D match, TRBD1 (6 bases). Trimming pared 3 bases from V and 2 bases from J, leaving 11 bases between. The CDR3 is 14 amino acids. This CDR3 reads CASSFQGMAYEQYF. CDR3 bases: TGTGCCAGCAGTTTCCAGGGGATGGCCTACGAGCAGTACTTC.

This clonotype was picked up one time. The chain is built from TRBV3-1 and TRBJ1-3; no clear D. The length of the CDR3 is 16 residues. The ends were cut back, 4 bases at V and 1 base at J, with 14 bases in the middle. Germline V gene lookup returns CDR1 LGHDT and CDR2 YNNKEL (reference sequence). In DNA form, the CDR3 reads TGTGCCAGCAGCCTCCTCCCGACCCGGTCTGGAAACACCATATATTTT. This gives the protein CASSLLPTRSGNTIYF. Filled out from reference TRBV3-1 and TRBJ1-3, the complete variable domain reads DTAVSQTPKYLVTQMGNDKSIKCEQNLGHDTMYWYKQDSKKFLKIMFSYNNKELIINETVPNRFSPKSPDKAHLNLHINSLELGDSAVYFCASSLLPTRSGNTIYFGEGSWLTVV.

A few counts support this clonotype. CDR3 loop: CSALGDRGYTEAFF. CDR3 coding DNA: TGCAGTGCCTTAGGGGACCGTGGGTACACTGAAGCTTTCTTT. The chain carries TRBV20-1 and TRBJ1-1; D might be TRBD1 (5 bases). V lost 6 bases and J lost 3, with 17 bases in between. Germline-derived CDR1 and CDR2 are DFQATT and SNEGSKA (reference sequence). CDR3 length equals 14 residues.

V and J are TRBV29-1 and TRBJ2-1, with 9 bases matching TRBD2. Germline V gene data show CDR1 as SQVTM and CDR2 as ANQGSEA. This CDR3 is 13 amino acids long. The trim removed 3 bases at V and 10 bases at J, leaving 7 bases unmatched. The CDR3 loop is CSVDIAGAQEQFF. CDR3 coding DNA: TGCAGCGTTGATATAGCGGGAGCCCAAGAGCAGTTCTTC.

The V and J genes are TRBV15 and TRBJ1-5; D is undetermined. Trimming took off 5 bases at V and 3 bases at J, with 14 bases between the two ends. In germline, CDR1 is LNHNV, CDR2 YYDKDF (reference sequence). The CDR3 has 15 residues. CDR3 nucleotides: TGTGCCACCAGCCCTAATGGACGTAACAATCAGCCCCAGCATTTT. Encoded protein: CATSPNGRNNQPQHF.

The chain links TRBV7-9 to TRBJ1-6; perhaps TRBD1 as D (5 bases). Germline CDR1 reads SEHNR; CDR2 reads FQNEAQ (reference sequence). The length of the CDR3 is 16 residues. V shed 4 bases and J shed 7 bases, with 17 bases lying between them. This CDR3 reads CASSSQGSGRNSPLHF. CDR3 in DNA: TGTGCCAGCAGCTCCCAAGGTTCGGGACGAAATTCACCCCTCCACTTT.

This clonotype was observed at least ten times. The chain employs TRBV5-4 and TRBJ2-5; 7 bases line up with TRBD1. V dropped 7 bases and J dropped 2; count of bases not matched to a gene: 11. Germline values: CDR1 SGHNT, CDR2 YYREEE (reference sequence). The CDR3 contains 15 residues. Written as DNA, the CDR3 is TGTGCCAGCTGCAAGGGGGCGGGTTCTCAAGAGACCCAGTACTTC. This encodes CASCKGAGSQETQYF.

The chain combines TRBV7-9 with TRBJ2-1; unclear D gene. The CDR3 extends over 11 amino acids. Germline assignment: CDR1 SEHNR and CDR2 FQNEAQ (reference sequence). V dropped 5 bases and J dropped 12 bases, with 11 bases sitting between them. Here the CDR3 DNA reads TGTGCCAGCAGCCAGGTGTGGGGGCAGTTCTTC. As protein: CASSQVWGQFF.